This is a list of T cell receptor beta chains from one sample in a study of graft-versus-host responses after intestinal transplantation. Sequencing used immunoSEQ multiplex PCR; TCRdb keeps in-frame clones, though not all of them. The sample includes 90,000 to 150,000 clones, about 93% of them seen just once. The antigens these receptors bind are not known. This specimen consisted of unstimulated CD4+ T cells sorted from spleen or lymph node cells, obtained before intestinal transplant. Receptors originate from a human donor who received an intestinal transplant. The CDR3 runs from the conserved cysteine through the conserved F or W. Fields, in order: J gene, clone size, D gene, V gene, CDR3 protein, CDR3 DNA. A D gene is named only where the DNA matches it firmly. The size of a clone is reported for some rows only, either as once, few or many, or as a class for expanded clones.

J gene: TRBJ2-3; clone size: .; D gene: .; V gene: TRBV29-1; CDR3 protein: CSVEGGVSTDTQYF; CDR3 DNA: TGCAGCGTTGAAGGGGGAGTCAGCACAGATACGCAGTATTTT
J gene: TRBJ1-3; clone size: .; D gene: .; V gene: TRBV9; CDR3 protein: CASSPERGRRNTIYF; CDR3 DNA: TGTGCCAGCAGCCCTGAGCGGGGAAGAAGAAACACCATATATTTT
J gene: TRBJ1-3; clone size: .; D gene: TRBD1; V gene: TRBV4-1; CDR3 protein: CASSQGTGRSGNTIYF; CDR3 DNA: TGCGCCAGCAGCCAAGGGACAGGCCGCTCTGGAAACACCATATATTTT
J gene: TRBJ2-3; clone size: .; D gene: TRBD2; V gene: TRBV6-1; CDR3 protein: CASSELPSGGPTDTQYF; CDR3 DNA: TGTGCCAGCAGTGAACTGCCTAGCGGGGGCCCCACAGATACGCAGTATTTT
J gene: TRBJ2-1; clone size: .; D gene: .; V gene: TRBV20-1; CDR3 protein: CSARAPGLFF; CDR3 DNA: TGCAGTGCTAGGGCGCCAGGGTTGTTCTTC
J gene: TRBJ1-2; clone size: few; D gene: .; V gene: TRBV7-9; CDR3 protein: CASSLVSFGTGEGGYTF; CDR3 DNA: TGTGCCAGCAGCTTAGTGTCCTTCGGGACGGGAGAGGGTGGCTACACCTTC
J gene: TRBJ1-4; clone size: .; D gene: TRBD1; V gene: TRBV9; CDR3 protein: CASSSRDRGMLF; CDR3 DNA: TGTGCCAGCAGTTCGCGGGACAGGGGCATGTTGTTT
J gene: TRBJ2-3; clone size: .; D gene: .; V gene: TRBV6-5; CDR3 protein: CASSYSYTGSPDTQYF; CDR3 DNA: TGTGCCAGCAGTTACTCGTATACAGGGTCCCCAGATACGCAGTATTTT
J gene: TRBJ1-5; clone size: once; D gene: .; V gene: TRBV11-3; CDR3 protein: CASSLLDSLGPQHF; CDR3 DNA: TGTGCCAGCAGCTTACTCGACAGCCTAGGGCCCCAGCATTTT
J gene: TRBJ2-1; clone size: .; D gene: TRBD2; V gene: TRBV7-3; CDR3 protein: CASSSGSEQFF; CDR3 DNA: TGTGCCAGCAGCAGCGGGAGTGAGCAGTTCTTC
J gene: TRBJ2-3; clone size: .; D gene: TRBD2; V gene: TRBV5-8; CDR3 protein: CASSLGTSGTDTQYF; CDR3 DNA: TGTGCCAGCAGCTTGGGGACTAGCGGTACAGATACGCAGTATTTT
J gene: TRBJ2-1; clone size: .; D gene: TRBD2; V gene: TRBV30; CDR3 protein: CASTPGREVYNEQFF; CDR3 DNA: TGTGCCTCAACCCCCGGGAGGGAAGTCTACAATGAGCAGTTCTTC
J gene: TRBJ2-5; clone size: .; D gene: .; V gene: TRBV30; CDR3 protein: CAWNIQGGQETQYF; CDR3 DNA: TGTGCCTGGAATATACAGGGAGGGCAAGAGACCCAGTACTTC
J gene: TRBJ2-3; clone size: .; D gene: .; V gene: TRBV5-1; CDR3 protein: CASSEGLVGPDTQYF; CDR3 DNA: TGCGCCAGCAGCGAAGGACTCGTGGGTCCAGATACGCAGTATTTT
J gene: TRBJ2-1; clone size: .; D gene: .; V gene: TRBV11-2; CDR3 protein: CASSLGNVRNEQFF; CDR3 DNA: TGTGCCAGCAGCTTAGGAAACGTGCGCAATGAGCAGTTCTTC
J gene: TRBJ2-5; clone size: once; D gene: TRBD2; V gene: TRBV7-3; CDR3 protein: CASSLRAGGAGEETQYF; CDR3 DNA: TGTGCCAGCAGCTTGCGAGCGGGCGGCGCGGGGGAAGAGACCCAGTACTTC
J gene: TRBJ1-2; clone size: .; D gene: .; V gene: TRBV6-5; CDR3 protein: CASSYSVGAPDGYTF; CDR3 DNA: TGTGCCAGCAGTTACTCGGTAGGGGCACCGGATGGCTACACCTTC
J gene: TRBJ2-7; clone size: .; D gene: TRBD2; V gene: TRBV11-1; CDR3 protein: CASSPGTSGAPYEQYF; CDR3 DNA: TGTGCCAGCAGCCCTGGGACTAGCGGGGCCCCCTACGAGCAGTACTTC
J gene: TRBJ2-4; clone size: .; D gene: .; V gene: TRBV27; CDR3 protein: CPGPIQYF; CDR3 DNA: TGTCCTGGACCCATTCAGTACTTC
J gene: TRBJ1-2; clone size: .; D gene: .; V gene: TRBV29-1; CDR3 protein: CSVEGAIQGNYNYGYTF; CDR3 DNA: TGCAGCGTTGAGGGCGCGATACAGGGCAATTATAACTATGGCTACACCTTC
J gene: TRBJ1-3; clone size: once; D gene: TRBD1; V gene: TRBV29-1; CDR3 protein: CSVRRTGGITGNTIYF; CDR3 DNA: TGCAGCGTTCGACGGACAGGGGGGATCACTGGAAACACCATATATTTT
J gene: TRBJ2-7; clone size: .; D gene: .; V gene: TRBV6-5; CDR3 protein: CASSYQRGRTYEQYF; CDR3 DNA: TGTGCCAGCAGTTATCAAAGGGGGAGGACCTACGAGCAGTACTTC
J gene: TRBJ2-2; clone size: .; D gene: .; V gene: TRBV30; CDR3 protein: CAWSVGSLTGELFF; CDR3 DNA: TGTGCCTGGAGTGTGGGATCTTTGACCGGGGAGCTGTTTTTT
J gene: TRBJ2-1; clone size: .; D gene: .; V gene: TRBV18; CDR3 protein: CASSQLTGLGEQFF; CDR3 DNA: TGTGCCAGCTCACAACTAACAGGGTTAGGTGAGCAGTTCTTC
J gene: TRBJ1-1; clone size: .; D gene: .; V gene: TRBV6-1; CDR3 protein: CASSRRGTEAFF; CDR3 DNA: TGTGCCAGCAGCCGCAGGGGCACTGAAGCTTTCTTT
J gene: TRBJ2-7; clone size: .; D gene: TRBD1; V gene: TRBV28; CDR3 protein: CASSVGQGGSYEQYF; CDR3 DNA: TGTGCCAGCAGTGTGGGACAGGGGGGCTCCTACGAGCAGTACTTC
J gene: TRBJ2-5; clone size: .; D gene: .; V gene: TRBV19; CDR3 protein: CASSRGPTKETQYF; CDR3 DNA: TGTGCCAGTAGCCGGGGACCGACCAAAGAGACCCAGTACTTC
J gene: TRBJ2-5; clone size: .; D gene: TRBD2; V gene: TRBV27; CDR3 protein: CASSPTSGRGETQYF; CDR3 DNA: TGTGCCAGCAGTCCGACTAGCGGGAGAGGGGAGACCCAGTACTTC
J gene: TRBJ1-4; clone size: .; D gene: .; V gene: TRBV27; CDR3 protein: CASGTVGNEKLFF; CDR3 DNA: TGTGCCAGCGGAACTGTCGGAAATGAAAAACTGTTTTTT
J gene: TRBJ2-2; clone size: .; D gene: .; V gene: TRBV28; CDR3 protein: CASRVTNTGELFF; CDR3 DNA: TGTGCCAGCAGAGTTACGAACACCGGGGAGCTGTTTTTT
J gene: TRBJ2-2; clone size: .; D gene: .; V gene: TRBV7-3; CDR3 protein: CASSLQSGNTGELFF; CDR3 DNA: TGTGCCAGCAGCTTACAGAGCGGGAACACCGGGGAGCTGTTTTTT
J gene: TRBJ2-7; clone size: .; D gene: .; V gene: TRBV9; CDR3 protein: CASSVEPVPYEQYF; CDR3 DNA: TGTGCCAGCAGCGTAGAACCGGTTCCCTACGAGCAGTACTTC
J gene: TRBJ2-7; clone size: .; D gene: .; V gene: TRBV28; CDR3 protein: CASTSDGYEQYF; CDR3 DNA: TGTGCCAGCACTTCCGACGGCTACGAGCAGTACTTC
J gene: TRBJ2-7; clone size: .; D gene: .; V gene: TRBV5-6; CDR3 protein: CASNLDGSNSYEQYF; CDR3 DNA: TGTGCCAGCAATCTGGACGGAAGTAACTCCTACGAGCAGTACTTC
J gene: TRBJ1-2; clone size: .; D gene: .; V gene: TRBV28; CDR3 protein: CASSLGRGYGYTF; CDR3 DNA: TGTGCCAGCAGTTTAGGGAGGGGATATGGCTACACCTTC
J gene: TRBJ2-7; clone size: .; D gene: .; V gene: TRBV7-8; CDR3 protein: CASSLVKTSYEQYF; CDR3 DNA: TGTGCCAGCAGCCTCGTGAAGACATCCTACGAGCAGTACTTC
J gene: TRBJ2-7; clone size: .; D gene: TRBD1; V gene: TRBV6-6; CDR3 protein: CASRHGTGNNYEQYF; CDR3 DNA: TGTGCCAGCAGGCATGGGACAGGGAATAATTACGAGCAGTACTTC
J gene: TRBJ2-3; clone size: .; D gene: .; V gene: TRBV11-1; CDR3 protein: CASSLSAALKTDTQYF; CDR3 DNA: TGTGCCAGCAGCTTATCTGCAGCGTTAAAGACAGATACGCAGTATTTT
J gene: TRBJ2-7; clone size: .; D gene: .; V gene: TRBV27; CDR3 protein: CASSLTGGGYEQYF; CDR3 DNA: TGTGCCAGCAGTCTAACAGGGGGGGGCTACGAGCAGTACTTC